Presented here are 21 T cell receptor beta chains from one specimen sequenced in a study of T cell clonality in common variable immunodeficiency. Repertoires were generated with immunoSEQ multiplex PCR, while TCRdb's copy carries only in-frame clones and drops some. This sample has over 50,000 clones and no singletons, with around 3.2% in the ten largest. The sample was peripheral blood mononuclear cells. These receptors all stem from a person aged 18 to 70 in good health.

This clone appeared many times. The CDR3 end falls 3 residues outside the read, so it is completed with the germline J gene. This sequence joins TRBV7-2 and TRBJ2-3; TRBD2 agrees at 8 bases. J was trimmed by 1 base and V by 5 bases; bases with no gene match: 2. Looked up from germline, CDR1 is SGHTA and CDR2 is FQGNSA. This CDR3 is built from 14 residues. CDR3 bases read: TGTGCCAGCAGCCAGACTAGCGGCACAGATACG. Amino acids: CASSQTSGTDT. The complete CDR3 sequence is CASSQTSGTDTQYF.

This clone has ten or more counts. The read ends 3 residues shy of where the CDR3 ends; the end is completed using the germline J gene. The chain joins TRBV5-6 to TRBJ1-6; tentatively, D is TRBD1 (5 bases). CDR1 and CDR2 from the germline V gene are SGHDT and YYEEEE. V dropped 6 bases and J dropped 7 bases, with 11 bases sitting between them. This CDR3 region has 13 residues. The part of the CDR3 DNA that was read is TGTGCCAGCAATACAGGTGGGAATTCACCC. Protein: CASNTGGNSP. The full CDR3 protein is CASNTGGNSPLHF.

This clone was seen repeatedly, ten times or more. This CDR3 reads CASSAALAGVGDTQYF. The CDR3 DNA, read in part, is TGTGCCAGCAGCGCCGCCTTAGCGGGAGTTGGGGATACG. The gene calls are TRBV5-4 and TRBJ2-3; 9 bases map to TRBD2. Coverage ceases 3 residues before the CDR3 finishes, and the germline J gene fills in the end. Germline CDR1 reads SGHNT; CDR2 reads YYREEE (reference sequence). This CDR3 has 16 residues. With 4 bases clipped from V and 6 bases from J, the junction kept 12 bases outside the gene matches.

This clone was picked up many times. The read finishes 3 residues shy of the CDR3 end, and the germline J gene is used to complete it. The chain links TRBV2 to TRBJ2-3; D is possibly TRBD2 (6 bases). V shed 4 bases and J shed 2 bases, with 10 bases lying between them. The CDR3 is 14 amino acids. Germline V gene lookup returns CDR1 SNHLY and CDR2 FYNNEI. CDR3 bases read: TGTGCCAGCAGTGGACTAGTAGACACAGATACG. Residues: CASSGLVDTDT. The full CDR3 reads CASSGLVDTDTQYF. The full variable domain, rest sourced from reference TRBV2 and TRBJ2-3, is EPEVTQTPSHQVTQMGQEVILRCVPISNHLYFYWYRQILGQKVEFLVSFYNNEISEKSEIFDDQFSVERPDGSNFTLKIRSTKLEDSAMYFCASSGLVDTDTQYFGPGTRLTVL.

This clone was seen a handful of times. Read data end 3 residues before the CDR3 end; the end is taken from the germline J gene. The V and J genes are TRBV7-2 and TRBJ1-2, with no clear D. The CDR3 has 14 amino acids. The germline V gene has CDR1 SGHTA and CDR2 FQGNSA. CDR3 amino acids: CASSWTSDSYDYTF. CDR3 DNA, as far as it was read: TGTGCCAGCAGCTGGACTAGCGACTCCTACGAC.

This clone was counted at least ten times. The CDR3 end falls 3 residues outside the read, so it is completed with the germline J gene. The chain carries TRBV30 and TRBJ1-2, with 9 bases lining up with TRBD1. This CDR3 has 12 amino acids. Germline V gives CDR1 GTSNPN, CDR2 SVGIG (reference sequence). The DNA read from the CDR3 is TGTGCCTGGAGTACAGGGGGCGGAGGC. This sequence encodes CAWSTGGGG. Given in full, the CDR3 is CAWSTGGGGYTF.

This clone has a count of ten or more. Read data end 3 residues before the CDR3 end; the end is taken from the germline J gene. This chain joins TRBV5-1 and TRBJ2-1; 11 bases match TRBD2. The CDR3 is 16 residues long. Germline V gene lookup returns CDR1 SGHRS and CDR2 YFSETQ. The V segment lost 4 bases and the J segment 7 bases; nucleotides outside the gene matches: 10. The CDR3 region is CASSLLTSGSSNEQFF. CDR3 bases read: TGCGCCAGCAGCCTACTAACTAGCGGGAGTTCTAATGAG.

This clone was observed at least ten times. Sequencing ends 3 residues short of the CDR3 end; the germline J gene provides the rest. This rearrangement joins TRBV7-3 to TRBJ2-1, with D uncertain. The V and J ends lost 2 bases and 2 bases respectively, with 7 bases between them. CDR3 size: 14 residues. From germline, CDR1 is SGHTA and CDR2 FQGTGA. The CDR3 sequence: CASSLGRAYNEQFF. Incomplete CDR3 DNA: TGTGCCAGCAGCTTAGGTCGCGCCTACAATGAG.

This clone has a count of ten or more. The CDR3 goes on 3 residues after the read ends, and that part is filled in from the germline J gene. This chain joins TRBV19 and TRBJ2-3, with D hard to call. The germline V gene encodes CDR1 LNHDA and CDR2 SQIVND (reference sequence). The CDR3 totals 11 residues. Trimming removed 9 bases from V and 5 bases from J, with 9 bases in between. CDR3 protein: CASSTGDTQYF. CDR3 bases read: TGTGCCAGCTCTACCGGAGATACG. Using reference TRBV19 and TRBJ2-3 for the parts outside the CDR3, the full variable domain is DGGITQSPKYLFRKEGQNVTLSCEQNLNHDAMYWYRQDPGQGLRLIYYSQIVNDFQKGDIAEGYSVSREKKESFPLTVTSAQKNPTAFYLCASSTGDTQYFGPGTRLTVL.

The table lists this clone with many counts. The CDR3 end lies 3 residues beyond the end of the read and is filled in from the germline J gene. The rearrangement uses TRBV20-1 and TRBJ1-1, with D possibly being TRBD1 (5 bases). V shed 5 bases and J shed 4 bases, with 14 bases lying between them. The CDR3 is 13 amino acids. Germline values: CDR1 DFQATT, CDR2 SNEGSKA (reference sequence). CDR3 bases read: TGCAGTGCTGACATTGGGGCTGCCACTGAA. Protein product: CSADIGAATE. The entire CDR3 sequence reads CSADIGAATEAFF.

Many counts were recorded for this clone. The read is 3 residues too short to cover the CDR3 end, so that end is filled in from the germline J gene. The chain joins TRBV2 to TRBJ2-5, with D tentatively TRBD2 (7 bases). Trimming removed 10 bases from V and 5 bases from J, with 17 bases in between. The germline V gene encodes CDR1 SNHLY and CDR2 FYNNEI. The CDR3 has 13 amino acids. The part of the CDR3 DNA that was read is TGTGCCACCGGGGGGCAACTGGCCGAGACC. Its protein is CATGGQLAET. The whole CDR3 reads CATGGQLAETQYF.

This clone was counted many times. The missing CDR3 end, 3 residues past where the read stops, is filled in from the germline J gene. The chain uses TRBV5-1 and TRBJ2-3; no definite D call. This CDR3 contains 14 residues. Trimming removed 2 bases from V and 6 bases from J, with 13 bases in between. CDR1 is SGHRS, CDR2 YFSETQ, per germline. This CDR3 reads CASSLNSASDTQYF. The sequenced CDR3 bases are TGCGCCAGCAGCTTAAATAGTGCGTCTGATACG.

This clone was counted many times. Coverage ceases 3 residues before the CDR3 finishes, and the germline J gene fills in the end. The chain recombines TRBV20-1 with TRBJ2-5; D perhaps matches TRBD2 (6 bases). There are 14 residues in the CDR3. Germline lookup yields CDR1 DFQATT and CDR2 SNEGSKA (reference sequence). The V end lost 1 base, the J end lost 5 bases, and 14 bases lay between the germline ends. CDR3 sequence reads: CSARAQGRGETQYF. CDR3 DNA, as far as it was read: TGCAGTGCTAGAGCCCAAGGGCGGGGTGAGACC.

This clone was found many times. The DNA ends 3 residues before the CDR3 does, and the rest of the CDR3 is filled in from the germline J gene. The rearrangement links TRBV7-9 to TRBJ2-1; D unresolved. CDR1 is SEHNR and CDR2 is FQNEAQ in the germline V gene (reference sequence). V lost 4 bases and J 1 base, leaving 5 bases between the germline ends. CDR3 length: 13 residues. The part of the CDR3 DNA that was read is TGTGCCAGCAGCTCCTTTTCCTACAATGAG. It codes for CASSSFSYNE. From start to end, the CDR3 is CASSSFSYNEQFF.

This clone came up many times. The CDR3 end falls 3 residues outside the read, so it is completed with the germline J gene. The rearrangement links TRBV5-6 to TRBJ1-1, with D unclear. The V gene's germline CDR1 is SGHDT and CDR2 YYEEEE. The length of the CDR3 is 13 residues. The V end was cut by 0 bases, the J end by 4 bases, with 7 bases between. The CDR3 spells CASSLAVPTEAFF. The CDR3 bases that were read are TGTGCCAGCAGCTTGGCCGTTCCCACTGAA.

This clone was picked up many times. The CDR3 end is not reached by the read, which stops 3 residues before it; the germline J gene fills it in. The chain carries TRBV20-1 and TRBJ2-7; 7 bases are a match to TRBD2. Per germline, CDR1 DFQATT and CDR2 SNEGSKA (reference sequence). The CDR3 covers 14 residues. V lost 2 bases and J lost 5; bases outside the gene matches: 9. The CDR3 bases that were read are TGCAGTGCTAGACCCGCGGGAGCTACCGACGAG. The encoded protein is CSARPAGATDE. The entire CDR3 reads CSARPAGATDEQYF.

This clone was seen at least ten times. The read ends 3 residues before the CDR3 terminus; that terminus is restored from the germline J gene. The chain couples TRBV7-3 to TRBJ2-3, with D perhaps matching TRBD1 or TRBD2 (5 bases each). This CDR3 comprises 17 residues. The germline V gene has CDR1 SGHTA and CDR2 FQGTGA. Trimming shortened V by 1 base and J by 5 bases, and 19 bases separated the two germline ends. The chain's CDR3 is CASSLNSGYSGGDTQYF. The sequenced part of the CDR3 DNA is TGTGCCAGCAGCTTAAATTCAGGGTACTCTGGAGGAGATACG.

Ten or more counts support this clone. With the read ending 3 residues before the CDR3 end, the germline J gene is used to fill in that end. The chain employs TRBV13 and TRBJ2-3; TRBD2 matches 9 bases. Germline CDR1 PRHDT, CDR2 FYEKMQ (reference sequence). Trimming took 5 bases from V and 1 from J; bases not matched to a gene: 4. The CDR3 has 15 residues. Partial CDR3 DNA: TGTGCCAGCAGCCGCGGGGGGGCGGGCACAGATACG. This gives the protein CASSRGGAGTDT. In full, the CDR3 reads CASSRGGAGTDTQYF.

Comments on this clone: The read gets to within 3 residues of the CDR3 end, and the germline J gene fills in the rest. The J gene is TRBJ1-2, the V gene TRBV19, with TRBD1 identical over 7 bases. Germline CDR1 and CDR2: LNHDA and SQIVND (reference sequence). This CDR3 spans 14 amino acids. V was clipped by 6 bases and J by 4 bases; unmatched bases: 8. CDR3 DNA (partial): TGTGCCAGTAGGGAGGACAGGTTTGGCTATGGC. This sequence encodes CASREDRFGYG. The whole CDR3 protein reads CASREDRFGYGYTF. The variable domain in full, with the rest retrieved from reference TRBV19 and TRBJ1-2, is DGGITQSPKYLFRKEGQNVTLSCEQNLNHDAMYWYRQDPGQGLRLIYYSQIVNDFQKGDIAEGYSVSREKKESFPLTVTSAQKNPTAFYLCASREDRFGYGYTFGSGTRLTVV.

This clone showed up many times. The CDR3 is cut off 3 residues early in the read; its end comes from the germline J gene. The chain recombines TRBV12-3 or TRBV12-4 with TRBJ2-5, with TRBD2 matching 8 bases. The length of the CDR3 is 14 residues. The V gene end was trimmed by 7 bases and the J gene end by 2 bases; junction bases not matched to a gene: 6. The DNA read from the CDR3 is TGTGCCAGCACCCAACTAGCGGAACAAGAGACC. Translating it yields CASTQLAEQET. The whole CDR3 is CASTQLAEQETQYF.

Remarks on this clone: The CDR3 end lies 3 residues beyond the end of the read and is filled in from the germline J gene. The chain joins TRBV18 to TRBJ1-2, with TRBD1 matching over 10 bases. The V gene end was trimmed by 2 bases and the J gene end by 7 bases; junction bases not matched to a gene: 7. Germline V gene lookup returns CDR1 KGHSH and CDR2 LQKENI. The CDR3 consists of 15 residues. CDR3 DNA (partial): TGTGCCAGCTCACCAGAGACCGGGACAGGGGTTGGC. It is translated as CASSPETGTGVG. The CDR3 as a whole reads CASSPETGTGVGYTF.